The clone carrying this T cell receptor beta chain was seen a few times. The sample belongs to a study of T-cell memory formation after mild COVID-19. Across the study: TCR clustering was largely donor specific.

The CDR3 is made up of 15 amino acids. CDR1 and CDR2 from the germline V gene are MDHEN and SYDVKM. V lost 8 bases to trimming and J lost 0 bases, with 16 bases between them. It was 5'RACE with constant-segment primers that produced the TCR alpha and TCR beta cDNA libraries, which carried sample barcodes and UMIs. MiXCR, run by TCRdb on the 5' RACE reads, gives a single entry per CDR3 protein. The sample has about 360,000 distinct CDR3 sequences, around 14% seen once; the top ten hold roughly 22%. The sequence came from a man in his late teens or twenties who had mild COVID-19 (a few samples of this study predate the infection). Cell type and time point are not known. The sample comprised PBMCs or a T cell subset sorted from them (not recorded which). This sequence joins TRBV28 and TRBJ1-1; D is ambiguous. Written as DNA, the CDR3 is TGTGCCAGCGCGGTCTCCCCAGTAATGAACACTGAAGCTTTCTTT. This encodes CASAVSPVMNTEAFF.